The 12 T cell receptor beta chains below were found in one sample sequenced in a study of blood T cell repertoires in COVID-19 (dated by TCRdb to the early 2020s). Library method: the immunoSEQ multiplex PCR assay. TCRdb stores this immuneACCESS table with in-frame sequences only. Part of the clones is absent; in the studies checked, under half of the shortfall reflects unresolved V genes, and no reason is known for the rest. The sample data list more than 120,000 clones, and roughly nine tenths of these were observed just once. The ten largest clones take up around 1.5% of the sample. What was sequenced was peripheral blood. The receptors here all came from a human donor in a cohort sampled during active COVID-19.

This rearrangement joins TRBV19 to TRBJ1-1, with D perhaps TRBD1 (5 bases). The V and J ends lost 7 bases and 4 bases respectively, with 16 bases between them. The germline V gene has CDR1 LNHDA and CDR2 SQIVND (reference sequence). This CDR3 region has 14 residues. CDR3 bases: TGTGCCAGTACCCCCTCGGGGGTAGGCACTGAAGCTTTCTTT. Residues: CASTPSGVGTEAFF.

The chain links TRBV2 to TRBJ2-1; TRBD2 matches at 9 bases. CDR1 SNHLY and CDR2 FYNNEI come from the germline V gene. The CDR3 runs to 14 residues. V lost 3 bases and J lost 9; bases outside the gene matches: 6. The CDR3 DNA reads TGTGCCAGCAGTGACCCTAGCGGGGTGGGTGAGCAGTTCTTC. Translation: CASSDPSGVGEQFF.

This CDR3 reads CASSWDRGYGYTF. CDR3 DNA sequence: TGTGCCAGCAGTTGGGACAGGGGCTATGGCTACACCTTC. V gene TRBV2 combines with J gene TRBJ1-2; 10 bases agree with TRBD1. The junction had 1 base not matched to a gene; V was cut back by 5 bases and J by 4 bases. The CDR3 extends over 13 amino acids. Germline assignment: CDR1 SNHLY and CDR2 FYNNEI.

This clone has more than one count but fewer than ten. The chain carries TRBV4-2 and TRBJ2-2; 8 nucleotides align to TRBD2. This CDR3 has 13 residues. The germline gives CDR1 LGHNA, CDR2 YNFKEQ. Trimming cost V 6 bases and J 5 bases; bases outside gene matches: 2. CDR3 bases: TGTGCCAGCAGTTTAGCGGGGACCGGGGAGCTGTTTTTT. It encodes CASSLAGTGELFF.

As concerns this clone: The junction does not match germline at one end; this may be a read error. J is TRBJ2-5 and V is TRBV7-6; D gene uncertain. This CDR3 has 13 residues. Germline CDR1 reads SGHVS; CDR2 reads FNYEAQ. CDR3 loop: CASTLSPGETQYF. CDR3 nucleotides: TGTGCCAGCACCTTAAGCCCCGGAGAGACCCAGTACTTC.

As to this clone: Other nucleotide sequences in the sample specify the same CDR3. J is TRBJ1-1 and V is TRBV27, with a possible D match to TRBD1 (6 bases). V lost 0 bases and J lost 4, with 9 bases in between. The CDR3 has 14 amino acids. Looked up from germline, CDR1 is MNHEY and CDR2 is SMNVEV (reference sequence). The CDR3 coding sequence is TGTGCCAGCAGTTTATCACGAGGGGGCACTGAAGCTTTCTTT. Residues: CASSLSRGGTEAFF.

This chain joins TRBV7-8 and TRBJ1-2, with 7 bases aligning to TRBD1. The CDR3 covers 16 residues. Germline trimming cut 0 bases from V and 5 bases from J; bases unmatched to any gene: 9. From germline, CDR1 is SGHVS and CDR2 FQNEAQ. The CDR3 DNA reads TGTGCCAGCAGCTTAGCGGGAGCACAGGGGTGGTATGGCTACACCTTC. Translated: CASSLAGAQGWYGYTF.

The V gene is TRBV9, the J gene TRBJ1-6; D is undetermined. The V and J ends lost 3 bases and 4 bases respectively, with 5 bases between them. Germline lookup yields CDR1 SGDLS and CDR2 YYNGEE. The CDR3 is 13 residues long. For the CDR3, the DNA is TGTGCCAGCAGCGCCGTTTATAATTCACCCCTCCACTTT. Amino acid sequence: CASSAVYNSPLHF. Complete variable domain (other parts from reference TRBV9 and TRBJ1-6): DSGVTQTPKHLITATGQRVTLRCSPRSGDLSVYWYQQSLDQGLQFLIQYYNGEERAKGNILERFSAQQFPDLHSELNLSSLELGDSALYFCASSAVYNSPLHFGNGTRLTVT.

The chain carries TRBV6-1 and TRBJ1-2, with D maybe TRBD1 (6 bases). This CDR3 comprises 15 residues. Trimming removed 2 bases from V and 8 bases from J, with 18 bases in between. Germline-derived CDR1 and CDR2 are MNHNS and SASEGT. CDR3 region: CASSEITGTQNGYTF. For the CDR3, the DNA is TGTGCCAGCAGTGAAATCACAGGGACGCAGAACGGCTACACCTTC.

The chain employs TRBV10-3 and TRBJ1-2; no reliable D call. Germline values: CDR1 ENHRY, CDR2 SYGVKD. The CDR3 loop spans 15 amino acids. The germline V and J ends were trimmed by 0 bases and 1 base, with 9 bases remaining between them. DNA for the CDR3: TGTGCCATCAGTGAGTCGGTCAGAAATAACTATGGCTACACCTTC. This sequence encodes CAISESVRNNYGYTF.

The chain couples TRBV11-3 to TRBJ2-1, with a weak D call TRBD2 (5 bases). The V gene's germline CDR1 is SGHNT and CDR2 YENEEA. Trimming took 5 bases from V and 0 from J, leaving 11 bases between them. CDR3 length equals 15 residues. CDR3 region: CASSLTGSSYNEQFF. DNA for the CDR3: TGTGCCAGCAGCCTCACGGGGAGCTCCTACAATGAGCAGTTCTTC.

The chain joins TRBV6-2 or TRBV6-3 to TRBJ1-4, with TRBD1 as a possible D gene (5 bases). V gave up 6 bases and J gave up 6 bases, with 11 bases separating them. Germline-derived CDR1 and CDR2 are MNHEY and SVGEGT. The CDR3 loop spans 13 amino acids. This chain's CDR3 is CASSTGIDEKLFF. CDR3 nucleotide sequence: TGTGCCAGCAGCACAGGAATCGATGAAAAACTGTTTTTT.